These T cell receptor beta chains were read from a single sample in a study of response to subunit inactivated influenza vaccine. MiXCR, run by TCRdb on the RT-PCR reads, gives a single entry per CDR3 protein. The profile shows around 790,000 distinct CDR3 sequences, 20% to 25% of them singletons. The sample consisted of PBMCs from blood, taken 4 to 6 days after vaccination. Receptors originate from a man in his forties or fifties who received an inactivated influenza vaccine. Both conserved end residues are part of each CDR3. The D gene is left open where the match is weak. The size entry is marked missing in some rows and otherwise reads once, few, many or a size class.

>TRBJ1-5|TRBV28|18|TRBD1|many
TGTGCCAGCAGTTCCCCCGGCAGGGGGCGAGCCGGCAATCAGCCCCAGCATTTT
CASSSPGRGRAGNQPQHF
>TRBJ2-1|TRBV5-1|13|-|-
TGCGCCAGCAGCTGGATGGGGAGTAATGAGCAGTTCTTC
CASSWMGSNEQFF
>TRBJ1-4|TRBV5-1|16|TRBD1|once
TGCGCCAGCAGCTTGGCCGGGACAGGGATGAATGAAAAACTGTTTTTT
CASSLAGTGMNEKLFF
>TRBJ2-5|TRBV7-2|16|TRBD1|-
TGTGCCAGCAGCAAAGGAGGGACAGGGGGCCGGGAGACCCAGTACTTC
CASSKGGTGGRETQYF
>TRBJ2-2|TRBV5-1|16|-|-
TGCGCCAGCAGCTTGGCGCCGGGAGCGACCACCGGGGAGCTGTTTTTT
CASSLAPGATTGELFF
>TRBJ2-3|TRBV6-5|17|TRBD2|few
TGTGCCAGCAGTTCCTCAACTAGCGGGGAGCACACAGATACGCAGTATTTT
CASSSSTSGEHTDTQYF
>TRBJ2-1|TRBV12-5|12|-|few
TGTGCTAGTGGTTTGTCCATTAGCGGAGTCGCCTTC
CASGLSISGVAF
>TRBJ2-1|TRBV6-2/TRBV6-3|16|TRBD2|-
TGTGCCAGCGGGGCTAGCGGGTCCACTTCCTACAATGAGCAGTTCTTC
CASGASGSTSYNEQFF
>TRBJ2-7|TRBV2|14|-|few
TGTGCCAGCAGTGAAGTCGGCCAGGCAGGCGAGCAGTACTTC
CASSEVGQAGEQYF
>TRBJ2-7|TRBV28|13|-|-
TGTGCCGCACGGCGAGCGAACTCCTACGAGCAGTACTTC
CAARRANSYEQYF
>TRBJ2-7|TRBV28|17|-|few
TGTGCCAGCAGTTTAAGACAGGCAAAATTCCCTTTCTACGAGCAGTACTTC
CASSLRQAKFPFYEQYF
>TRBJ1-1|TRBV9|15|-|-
TGTGCCAGCAGCTCGGACCCCCGGACGGACACTGAAGCTTTCTTT
CASSSDPRTDTEAFF
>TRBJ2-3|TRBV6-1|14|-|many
TGTGCCAGCAGACGGCCTTCTGGCACAGATACGCAGTATTTT
CASRRPSGTDTQYF
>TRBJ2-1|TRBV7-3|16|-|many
TGTGCCAGCAGCCCGCGGGGGCCTAGCTCCTACAATGAGCAGTTCTTC
CASSPRGPSSYNEQFF
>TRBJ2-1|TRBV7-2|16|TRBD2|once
TGTGCCAGCAGCTTGACTAGCGGGGTAGCCTACAATGAGCAGTTCTTC
CASSLTSGVAYNEQFF
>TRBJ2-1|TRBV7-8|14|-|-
TGTGCCAGCAGCTTACTAGCGAACTACAATGAGCAGTTCTTC
CASSLLANYNEQFF
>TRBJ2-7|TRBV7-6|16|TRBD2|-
TGTGCCAGCAGCTTGGGACTAGCGGGAGTGGGCAACGAGCAGTACTTC
CASSLGLAGVGNEQYF
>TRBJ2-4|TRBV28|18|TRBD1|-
TGTGCCAGCAGTTTATATTTCTTGGGACAGGGCACCCAAAACATTCAGTACTTC
CASSLYFLGQGTQNIQYF
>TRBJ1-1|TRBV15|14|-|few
TGTGCCACCAGCAGAGATGTCGGGGGTACTGAAGCTTTCTTT
CATSRDVGGTEAFF
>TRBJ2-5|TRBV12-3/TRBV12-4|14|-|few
TGTGCCAGCAGCTCGGGGGCAGGGGCAGAGACCCAGTACTTC
CASSSGAGAETQYF
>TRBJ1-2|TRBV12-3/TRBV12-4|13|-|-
TGTGCCAGCAGTTTCACAGGGATCTATGGCTACACCTTC
CASSFTGIYGYTF
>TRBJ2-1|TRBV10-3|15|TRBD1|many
TGTGCCATCAGTGGGACAGGGCGAATGTCCAATGAGCAGTTCTTC
CAISGTGRMSNEQFF
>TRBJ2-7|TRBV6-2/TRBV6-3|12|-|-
TGTGCCAGCGGCCAGACCTTCTACGAGCAGTACTTC
CASGQTFYEQYF
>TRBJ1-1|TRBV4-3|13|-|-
TGCGCCAGCAGCCAAACACAGAACACTGAAGCTTTCTTT
CASSQTQNTEAFF
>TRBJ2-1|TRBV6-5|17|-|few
TGTGCCAGCAGTTACTCGCTATCAGGGCACTCCTACAATGAGCAGTTCTTC
CASSYSLSGHSYNEQFF
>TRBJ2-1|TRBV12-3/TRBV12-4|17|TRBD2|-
TGTGCCAGCAGTTTGGGGCCTTTGAGACTAGCGGGGGGGCAGCAGTTCTTC
CASSLGPLRLAGGQQFF
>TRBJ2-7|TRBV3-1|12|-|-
TGTGCCAGCAGGGGGGTTCTCTACGAGCAGTACTTC
CASRGVLYEQYF
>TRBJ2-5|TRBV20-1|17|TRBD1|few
TGCAGTGCTAGAGCCCTACCGAGGACAGGGGCCGTGGAGACCCAGTACTTC
CSARALPRTGAVETQYF
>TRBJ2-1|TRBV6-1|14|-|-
TGTGCCAGCAGGAGAGGGCAATTAGTACATGAGCAGTTCTTC
CASRRGQLVHEQFF
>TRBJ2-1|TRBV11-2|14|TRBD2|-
TGTGCCAGCAGCTTAGATCTGACTAGCGATGAGCAGTTCTTC
CASSLDLTSDEQFF
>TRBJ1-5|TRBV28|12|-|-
TGTGCCAGCCATAGATGGGGTCAGCCCCAGCATTTT
CASHRWGQPQHF
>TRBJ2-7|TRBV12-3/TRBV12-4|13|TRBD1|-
TGTGCCAGCGGGCAGGGGGCAGACTACGAGCAGTACTTC
CASGQGADYEQYF
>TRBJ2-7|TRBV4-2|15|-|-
TGTGCCAGCAGCCAAGACAGAGGACGGGTTTACGAGCAGTACTTC
CASSQDRGRVYEQYF
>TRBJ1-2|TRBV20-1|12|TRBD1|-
TGCAGTGCTGGAGGGGGCCCTTGGGGCTACACCTTC
CSAGGGPWGYTF
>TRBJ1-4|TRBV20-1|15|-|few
TGCAGTGCTAGAGCTACCAGAAGTTCGAATGAAAAACTGTTTTTT
CSARATRSSNEKLFF